The present T cell receptor beta chain was sequenced within a study of T cells after yellow fever vaccination. A single record per CDR3 protein comes from TCRdb applying MiXCR to the 5' RACE reads. The table has under 700,000 distinct CDR3 sequences, about a sixth seen once. Whole-study results and caveats: At 95% to 97% for CD4 and 70% to 90% for CD8, most primary-vaccination clones showed up again after the booster.

Concerning this clonotype: The antigen remains undetermined.

The CDR3 runs to 18 residues. Germline V gives CDR1 SGHAT, CDR2 FQNNGV. Germline trimming cut 0 bases from V and 8 bases from J; bases unmatched to any gene: 14. The sample in question was PBMCs, obtained more than 4 days after the first yellow fever vaccination. The TCR was taken from a man aged 18 to 30 who received the YFV17D yellow fever vaccine. This rearrangement joins TRBV11-2 to TRBJ2-1; 9 positions agree with TRBD2. In nucleotides, the CDR3 is TGTGCCAGCAGCTTAGATCTTAGGGGCGGGGGGGCGATTTATGAGCAGTTCTTC. The encoded protein is CASSLDLRGGGAIYEQFF.